The sample holds a few counts of the clone carrying this T cell receptor (beta chain). As yet, its antigen is unknown. The source of the sample is a study of T-cell memory formation after mild COVID-19. At the level of the study: Largely, TCR clusters stayed within a single donor.

The 5'RACE method, run with constant-segment primers, produced TCR alpha and TCR beta cDNA libraries (carrying sample barcodes and UMIs). Via MiXCR, TCRdb re-called the 5' RACE reads, giving one row per CDR3 protein. The top ten clones hold 2% to 2.5% of a sample with approximately 200,000 distinct CDR3 sequences, roughly 17% of them seen once. This CDR3 is built from 13 residues. Germline lookup yields CDR1 MNHEY and CDR2 SVGAGI. The V end lost 9 bases, the J end lost 4 bases, and 15 bases lay between the germline ends. Study-wide results and limits: Day 15 to 85 contracting clones showed balanced CD4/CD8; day 15 to 37 expanders favored CD4+. SARS-CoV-2 specificity was not confirmed for second-wave clones peaking on day 37.

The chain recombines TRBV6-5 with TRBJ2-5; no clear D gene. Material: PBMCs or a T cell subset sorted from them (not recorded which). The clonotype comes from an adult woman who had mild COVID-19 (a few samples of this study predate the infection). Cell type and time point are not known. CDR3 residues: CASRVGKAETQYF. Here the CDR3 DNA reads TGTGCCAGTAGAGTGGGGAAGGCAGAGACCCAGTACTTC.